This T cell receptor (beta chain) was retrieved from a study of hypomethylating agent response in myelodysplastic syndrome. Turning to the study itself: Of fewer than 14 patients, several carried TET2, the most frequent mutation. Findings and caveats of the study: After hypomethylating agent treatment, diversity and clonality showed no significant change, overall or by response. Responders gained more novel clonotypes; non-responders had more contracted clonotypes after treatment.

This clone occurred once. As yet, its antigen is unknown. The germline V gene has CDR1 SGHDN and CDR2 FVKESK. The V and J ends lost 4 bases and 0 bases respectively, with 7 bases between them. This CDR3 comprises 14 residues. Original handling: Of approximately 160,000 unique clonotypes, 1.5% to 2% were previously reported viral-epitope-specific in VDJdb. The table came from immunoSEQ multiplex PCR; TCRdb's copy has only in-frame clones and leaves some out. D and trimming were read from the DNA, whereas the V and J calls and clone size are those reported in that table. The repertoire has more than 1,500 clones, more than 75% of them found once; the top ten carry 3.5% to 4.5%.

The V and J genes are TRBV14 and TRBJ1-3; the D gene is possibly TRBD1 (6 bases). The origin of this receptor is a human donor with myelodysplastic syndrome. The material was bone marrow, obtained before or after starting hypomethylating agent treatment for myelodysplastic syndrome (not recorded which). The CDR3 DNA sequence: TGTGCCAGCAGCCGCAGGGGCTCTGGAAACACCATATATTTT. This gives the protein CASSRRGSGNTIYF.